This is a list of T cell receptor beta chains from one sample in a study of PD-L1 blockade in urothelial cancer. TCRdb's table, derived via immunoSEQ multiplex PCR, lists solely in-frame clones and lacks some. The sample yields around 110,000 clones, 80% to 95% seen once. This sample comprised PBMCs, obtained around atezolizumab (anti-PD-L1) treatment. These receptor sequences come from a man aged 60 to 75 with urothelial cancer. CDR3s include the opening cysteine and the closing phenylalanine or tryptophan. The D gene is left open where the match is weak. Size is stated for part of the rows, as once, few or many counts, or as a class when the clone is expanded.

.	TRBJ2-7	TRBV10-3	.	CAISGTGSGYEQYF	TGTGCCATCAGTGGCACAGGGAGCGGCTACGAGCAGTACTTC
once	TRBJ2-7	TRBV19	.	CASSTTFGGEQYF	TGTGCCAGTAGCACCACGTTCGGCGGCGAGCAGTACTTC
.	TRBJ2-7	TRBV2	TRBD1	CASMTGGDKYEQYF	TGTGCCAGCATGACAGGGGGCGATAAGTACGAGCAGTACTTC
once	TRBJ2-7	TRBV6-6	.	CASSYSRVYYEQYF	TGTGCCAGCAGTTACTCCCGCGTCTACTACGAGCAGTACTTC
.	TRBJ1-5	TRBV11-2	.	CASSAQAGAQPQHF	TGTGCCAGCAGCGCACAGGCTGGCGCTCAGCCCCAGCATTTT
many	TRBJ1-4	TRBV30	.	CAWSGVLTTNEKLFF	TGTGCCTGGAGTGGTGTTCTAACAACTAATGAAAAACTGTTTTTT
.	TRBJ2-5	TRBV7-2	.	CASSLVVSEETQYF	TGTGCCAGCAGCTTAGTGGTTAGCGAAGAGACCCAGTACTTC
.	TRBJ2-6	TRBV7-2	TRBD1	CASRGTGGAGANVLTF	TGTGCCAGCCGGGGGACAGGGGGCGCTGGGGCCAACGTCCTGACTTTC
.	TRBJ2-3	TRBV14	TRBD1	CASSPGTGRAGTQYF	TGTGCCAGCAGCCCCGGGACAGGCCGGGCCGGTACGCAGTATTTT
once	TRBJ2-7	TRBV4-3	TRBD2	CASSQASGGTYEQYF	TGCGCCAGCAGCCAAGCCAGCGGGGGTACCTACGAGCAGTACTTC
.	TRBJ1-2	TRBV27	TRBD1	CASSTLTGDYGYTF	TGTGCCAGCAGCACTTTGACAGGGGACTATGGCTACACCTTC
.	TRBJ2-3	TRBV5-1	TRBD2	CASSLGLAGVTDTQYF	TGCGCCAGCAGCTTAGGGCTAGCGGGGGTCACAGATACGCAGTATTTT
.	TRBJ1-2	TRBV7-2	.	CASSLKRGEGYTF	TGTGCCAGCAGCTTAAAGCGTGGGGAGGGCTACACCTTC
.	TRBJ1-2	TRBV2	TRBD1	CASSEGTGGRYGYTF	TGTGCCAGCAGTGAAGGGACAGGGGGTCGCTATGGCTACACCTTC
.	TRBJ2-1	TRBV18	TRBD2	CASSPASGSSYNEQFF	TGTGCCAGCTCACCAGCTAGCGGGTCCTCCTACAATGAGCAGTTCTTC
.	TRBJ1-1	TRBV7-2	TRBD1	CASSSRTGMEAFF	TGTGCCAGCAGCTCCAGGACAGGGATGGAAGCTTTCTTT
.	TRBJ2-7	TRBV5-6	.	CASSLEAEGYEQYF	TGTGCCAGCAGCTTGGAAGCGGAGGGCTACGAGCAGTACTTC
.	TRBJ1-5	TRBV19	.	CASSIRTQNQPQHF	TGTGCCAGTAGTATAAGGACACAGAATCAGCCCCAGCATTTT
.	TRBJ2-1	TRBV2	TRBD2	CASRDSGGGYNEQFF	TGTGCCAGCCGTGATAGCGGGGGGGGTTACAATGAGCAGTTCTTC
.	TRBJ2-5	TRBV5-1	TRBD2	CASSQGTSGGLQETQYF	TGCGCCAGCAGCCAAGGGACTAGCGGGGGCCTTCAAGAGACCCAGTACTTC
.	TRBJ2-1	TRBV4-2	.	CASSQGVSGRNNEQFF	TGTGCCAGCAGCCAAGGTGTCAGCGGGCGCAACAATGAGCAGTTCTTC
.	TRBJ2-1	TRBV9	TRBD2	CASSSGLARYRYNEQFF	TGTGCCAGCAGCTCCGGACTAGCGAGATATCGATACAATGAGCAGTTCTTC
few	TRBJ2-5	TRBV6-5	.	CASSWGGTQETQYF	TGTGCCAGCAGTTGGGGGGGGACACAAGAGACCCAGTACTTC
.	TRBJ2-7	TRBV16	.	CASSRATSSYEQYF	TGTGCCAGCAGTCGAGCGACGAGCTCCTACGAGCAGTACTTC
.	TRBJ2-3	TRBV7-9	TRBD1	CASSPDRSHTDTQYF	TGTGCCAGCAGCCCGGACAGGTCCCACACAGATACGCAGTATTTT
.	TRBJ2-1	TRBV7-6	TRBD2	CASSNTLAGNEQFF	TGTGCCAGCAGCAACACCTTAGCGGGCAATGAGCAGTTCTTC
.	TRBJ1-2	TRBV21-1	.	CASSTHRAKQEYGYTF	TGTGCCAGCAGCACCCACAGGGCTAAACAAGAATATGGCTACACCTTC
.	TRBJ2-2	TRBV5-1	TRBD1	CASSQETGGGTGELFF	TGCGCCAGCAGCCAAGAGACAGGGGGCGGCACCGGGGAGCTGTTTTTT
.	TRBJ2-5	TRBV7-2	.	CASRTSRYQETQYF	TGTGCCAGCAGAACTAGCAGGTACCAAGAGACCCAGTACTTC
.	TRBJ2-7	TRBV5-8	TRBD1	CASSMRTGAYEQYF	TGTGCCAGCAGCATGAGGACAGGGGCCTACGAGCAGTACTTC
.	TRBJ2-3	TRBV18	.	CASLTGETDTQYF	TGTGCCAGTTTAACGGGGGAAACAGATACGCAGTATTTT
.	TRBJ1-2	TRBV30	.	CAWRVGGGVGGYTF	TGTGCCTGGAGGGTAGGGGGTGGAGTTGGGGGCTACACCTTC
.	TRBJ1-2	TRBV2	TRBD1	CASSEIRTGGGYTF	TGTGCCAGCAGTGAAATACGGACAGGGGGTGGCTACACCTTC
.	TRBJ2-3	TRBV9	.	CASSVEARGWADTQYF	TGTGCCAGCAGCGTAGAAGCGAGGGGGTGGGCAGATACGCAGTATTTT
.	TRBJ2-7	TRBV2	TRBD2	CASSVGSGRSSYEQYF	TGTGCCAGCAGTGTAGGAAGCGGGAGGAGCTCCTACGAGCAGTACTTC
.	TRBJ2-5	TRBV2	TRBD2	CASQGLANQETQYF	TGTGCCAGCCAAGGACTAGCGAACCAAGAGACCCAGTACTTC
.	TRBJ1-4	TRBV27	TRBD1	CASKAGQGKATNEKLFF	TGTGCCAGCAAGGCAGGACAGGGTAAGGCAACTAATGAAAAACTGTTTTTT
once	TRBJ2-4	TRBV30	TRBD2	CAWSQGLPKNIQYF	TGTGCCTGGAGTCAGGGACTACCGAAAAACATTCAGTACTTC
.	TRBJ2-3	TRBV27	TRBD1	CATRQGPSTDTQYF	TGTGCCACGCGACAGGGGCCTAGCACAGATACGCAGTATTTT
.	TRBJ2-7	TRBV4-2	TRBD2	CASSQWSSGTFYEQYF	TGTGCCAGCAGCCAATGGTCTAGCGGGACCTTCTACGAGCAGTACTTC
.	TRBJ1-5	TRBV4-2	TRBD1	CASSQDPGRTGVNQPQHF	TGTGCCAGCAGCCAAGATCCTGGCAGGACAGGGGTTAATCAGCCCCAGCATTTT
.	TRBJ2-2	TRBV10-3	.	CAIKPRGDAGELFF	TGTGCCATCAAACCCAGGGGGGACGCCGGGGAGCTGTTTTTT
.	TRBJ2-6	TRBV5-4	TRBD1	CASSSGQLSSGANVLTF	TGTGCCAGCAGCTCGGGACAGCTATCCTCTGGGGCCAACGTCCTGACTTTC
.	TRBJ2-7	TRBV7-8	TRBD2	CASSPPIRLAGYEQYF	TGTGCCAGCAGCCCACCTATACGACTAGCGGGGTACGAGCAGTACTTC
.	TRBJ1-3	TRBV4-2	.	CASSQASKAGLSGNTIYF	TGTGCCAGCAGCCAAGCTTCAAAGGCGGGGCTCTCTGGAAACACCATATATTTT
.	TRBJ2-4	TRBV4-1	TRBD2	CASSQEPLAGGGTAKNIQYF	TGCGCCAGCAGCCAAGAACCGCTAGCGGGAGGCGGGACAGCCAAAAACATTCAGTACTTC
.	TRBJ1-4	TRBV5-1	TRBD1	CASGLRQGNEKLFF	TGCGCCAGCGGGTTGAGACAGGGGAATGAAAAACTGTTTTTT
.	TRBJ2-3	TRBV7-6	TRBD1	CASSLGQGAGTDTQYF	TGTGCCAGCAGCTTAGGACAGGGGGCCGGCACAGATACGCAGTATTTT
.	TRBJ2-3	TRBV5-1	TRBD1	CASSLRTGVPDTQYF	TGCGCCAGCAGCTTGAGGACAGGGGTCCCTGATACGCAGTATTTT
once	TRBJ2-7	TRBV6-1	TRBD1	CASSGQGQGVGEQYF	TGTGCCAGCAGTGGCCAAGGACAGGGGGTCGGCGAGCAGTACTTC
.	TRBJ2-7	TRBV7-2	.	CASSLVGQPPYEQYF	TGTGCCAGCAGCTTGGTGGGGCAGCCTCCCTACGAGCAGTACTTC
.	TRBJ1-2	TRBV10-2	.	CASSVQDNGGYTF	TGCGCCAGCAGTGTTCAGGACAACGGTGGCTACACCTTC
.	TRBJ2-7	TRBV7-2	.	CASSGPNRGGYEQYF	TGTGCCAGCAGCGGCCCAAACAGGGGAGGTTACGAGCAGTACTTC